These T cell receptor beta chains were read from a single sample in a study of blood T cell repertoires in COVID-19. TCRdb's copy holds only in-frame clones and misses some; the assay was immunoSEQ multiplex PCR. The table includes under 250,000 clones, under 90% detected once. The sequencing sample was made of peripheral blood. These TCRs come from a man aged 55-75 years who had recovered from COVID-19. CDR3s include the opening cysteine and the closing phenylalanine or tryptophan. D genes are given only for firm matches. Size values are once, few and many counts, or a class for expanded clones, and some rows have none.

J | D | size | V | CDR3 | DNA
TRBJ2-7 | NA | NA | TRBV5-1 | CASRSTGSDEQYF | TGCGCCAGCAGGTCAACAGGGTCAGACGAGCAGTACTTC
TRBJ1-1 | NA | few | TRBV6-5 | CASVRLYSEAFF | TGTGCCAGCGTTAGACTTTATAGTGAAGCTTTCTTT
TRBJ1-1 | NA | NA | TRBV18 | CASSPGLRADTEAFF | TGTGCCAGCTCACCGGGACTCCGGGCGGACACTGAAGCTTTCTTT
TRBJ1-2 | NA | NA | TRBV23-1 | CASSQSPWEEGYTF | TGCGCCAGCAGTCAATCGCCCTGGGAGGAAGGCTACACCTTC
TRBJ1-2 | TRBD1 | NA | TRBV19 | CASSITRTGLLYGYTF | TGTGCCAGTAGTATAACCCGGACAGGGCTACTCTATGGCTACACCTTC
TRBJ1-6 | TRBD1 | NA | TRBV20-1 | CSASGTGGSPLHF | TGCAGTGCTAGTGGGACAGGGGGTTCACCCCTCCACTTT
TRBJ1-5 | TRBD1 | once | TRBV7-2 | CASRGTGGNQPQHF | TGTGCCAGCAGGGGGACAGGGGGCAATCAGCCCCAGCATTTT
TRBJ1-1 | TRBD1 | few | TRBV5-8 | CASSLEGASNTEAFF | TGTGCCAGCAGCTTGGAGGGGGCTTCGAACACTGAAGCTTTCTTT
TRBJ1-5 | TRBD1 | NA | TRBV19 | CASVRTGSDQPQHF | TGTGCCAGTGTTCGGACAGGGAGCGATCAGCCCCAGCATTTT
TRBJ2-7 | NA | NA | TRBV5-4 | CASSFRLNEQYF | TGTGCCAGCAGCTTTAGACTAAACGAGCAGTACTTC
TRBJ2-3 | TRBD2 | NA | TRBV7-3 | CASSPSSGSGKDTQYF | TGTGCCAGCAGCCCGTCCAGCGGGAGCGGTAAAGATACGCAGTATTTT
TRBJ2-5 | NA | NA | TRBV18 | CASSPLARIQETQYF | TGTGCCAGCTCACCCCTAGCACGTATACAAGAGACCCAGTACTTC
TRBJ1-2 | NA | NA | TRBV21-1 | CASSNWGPGGYTF | TGTGCCAGCAGCAACTGGGGTCCGGGAGGCTACACCTTC
TRBJ2-1 | TRBD2 | once | TRBV19 | CASSVSLAGGYNEQFF | TGTGCCAGTAGTGTCTCTCTGGCGGGGGGGTACAATGAGCAGTTCTTC
TRBJ2-3 | TRBD2 | NA | TRBV7-3 | CASSREGTDTQYF | TGTGCCAGCAGCCGGGAGGGAACAGATACGCAGTATTTT
TRBJ2-4 | NA | NA | TRBV11-2 | CASSPSNVKNIQYF | TGTGCCAGCAGCCCCAGTAATGTCAAAAACATTCAGTACTTC
TRBJ2-2 | NA | NA | TRBV10-3 | CAISSTVSGYTGELFF | TGTGCCATCAGCTCGACAGTCTCAGGATACACCGGGGAGCTGTTTTTT
TRBJ2-2 | TRBD1 | NA | TRBV2 | CASRFGQGSGELFF | TGTGCCAGCAGATTCGGACAGGGCAGCGGGGAGCTGTTTTTT
TRBJ2-7 | TRBD1 | NA | TRBV5-1 | CASSLTQGYEQYF | TGCGCCAGCAGCTTGACACAGGGGTACGAGCAGTACTTC
TRBJ1-2 | NA | NA | TRBV24-1 | CAAGRYGYTF | TGTGCCGCCGGGAGGTATGGCTACACCTTC
TRBJ1-2 | NA | NA | TRBV30 | CAWTDKTNYGYTF | TGTGCCTGGACGGACAAGACTAACTATGGCTACACCTTC
TRBJ2-1 | NA | NA | TRBV27 | CASSFKPPRSPNEQFF | TGTGCCAGCAGTTTCAAACCCCCGCGAAGCCCAAATGAGCAGTTCTTC
TRBJ2-5 | TRBD2 | NA | TRBV29-1 | CSVDGRVGGETQYF | TGCAGCGTTGACGGGAGGGTGGGGGGAGAGACCCAGTACTTC
TRBJ1-2 | NA | NA | TRBV9 | CASSSPGVKNYGYTF | TGTGCCAGCAGCTCCCCAGGGGTAAAGAACTATGGCTACACCTTC
TRBJ2-5 | NA | NA | TRBV10-3 | CAISESEETQYF | TGTGCCATCAGTGAGTCAGAGGAGACCCAGTACTTC
TRBJ2-1 | NA | NA | TRBV6-5 | CASSSRAAGNNEQFF | TGTGCCAGCAGTTCTCGGGCGGCAGGGAATAATGAGCAGTTCTTC
TRBJ1-4 | TRBD1 | NA | TRBV6-1 | CASSEPRGRGEKLFF | TGTGCCAGCAGTGAACCCAGGGGGCGAGGGGAAAAACTGTTTTTT
TRBJ2-3 | TRBD1 | NA | TRBV3-1/TRBV3-2 | CASSRSFTSGTGTDTQYF | TGTGCCAGCAGCCGAAGCTTTACCTCCGGGACAGGCACAGATACGCAGTATTTT
TRBJ2-3 | TRBD2 | NA | TRBV7-3 | CASSLLGLAGVDTQYF | TGTGCCAGCAGCTTACTGGGACTAGCGGGAGTGGATACGCAGTATTTT
TRBJ2-5 | TRBD2 | NA | TRBV2 | CASRRTGSSGTKETQYF | TGTGCCAGCAGACGTACCGGGTCTAGCGGGACCAAAGAGACCCAGTACTTC
TRBJ1-1 | TRBD1 | NA | TRBV5-4 | CASRHTIQGDTEAFF | TGTGCCAGCAGGCATACTATACAGGGGGACACTGAAGCTTTCTTT
TRBJ1-2 | NA | NA | TRBV4-3 | CASSQDRGVNGYTF | TGCGCCAGCAGCCAAGATCGGGGGGTAAATGGCTACACCTTC
TRBJ2-3 | NA | NA | TRBV11-2 | CASSLMRSTDTQYF | TGTGCCAGCAGCCTTATGCGGAGCACAGATACGCAGTATTTT
TRBJ2-1 | TRBD2 | NA | TRBV7-3 | CASSWTSGSYNEQFF | TGTGCCAGCAGCTGGACTAGCGGGAGCTACAATGAGCAGTTCTTC
TRBJ1-4 | NA | NA | TRBV7-9 | CASSPGKGGLSEKLFF | TGTGCCAGCAGCCCTGGCAAAGGGGGTTTGAGTGAAAAACTGTTTTTT
TRBJ1-2 | NA | NA | TRBV21-1 | CASSRPNYGYTF | TGTGCCAGCAGCAGGCCGAACTATGGCTACACCTTC
TRBJ2-2 | TRBD1 | NA | TRBV5-6 | CASSAPGTGFSGELFF | TGTGCCAGCAGCGCCCCCGGGACAGGGTTTTCCGGGGAGCTGTTTTTT
TRBJ2-7 | NA | NA | TRBV28 | CASRPSTGFAYEQYF | TGTGCCAGCAGACCCTCCACGGGGTTCGCCTACGAGCAGTACTTC
TRBJ2-3 | NA | NA | TRBV28 | CASSLQGRTDTQYF | TGTGCCAGCAGTTTGCAGGGTCGCACAGATACGCAGTATTTT
TRBJ1-3 | NA | NA | TRBV25-1 | CASSDPRTGHSGNTIYF | TGTGCCAGCAGTGATCCTCGTACAGGCCACTCTGGAAACACCATATATTTT
TRBJ1-2 | NA | once | TRBV19 | CASSDRQGAVPRYGYTF | TGTGCCAGTAGTGATCGGCAAGGAGCCGTTCCTCGCTATGGCTACACCTTC
TRBJ1-1 | NA | NA | TRBV24-1 | CATSKQGYTEAFF | TGTGCCACCAGTAAACAGGGATACACTGAAGCTTTCTTT
TRBJ2-7 | TRBD2 | NA | TRBV9 | CASSVASGTSYEQYF | TGTGCCAGCAGCGTAGCAAGCGGGACTTCCTACGAGCAGTACTTC